The clone carrying this T cell receptor (beta chain) was seen only once. The data stem from a study of blood T cell repertoires in COVID-19. Study overall: The origin of the acute and convalescent COVID-19 samples was the United States, Italy and Spain. T cells, B-cell-depleted T cells, or PBMCs provided the cDNA or gDNA that served as material.

The V gene end was trimmed by 0 bases and the J gene end by 3 bases; junction bases not matched to a gene: 5. CDR1 is SGHKS and CDR2 is YYEKEE in the germline V gene (reference sequence). This CDR3 region has 16 residues. Original processing notes: Researchers report that nucleated cell counts were estimated from reference gene primer amplification. The assay was immunoSEQ multiplex PCR, and TCRdb's table has in-frame clones only and misses some. V, J and clone size are those of that table, while D and trimming were read from the DNA. The profile shows some 53,000 clones, 90% of them singletons. This clonotype originated in a human donor in a cohort sampled during active COVID-19. The material sequenced was peripheral blood. The rearrangement uses TRBV5-5 and TRBJ2-2, with 7 bases that match TRBD2. The CDR3 sequence is CASSLVGGGYTGELFF. CDR3 DNA sequence: TGTGCCAGCAGCTTGGTAGGCGGGGGTTACACCGGGGAGCTGTTTTTT.